This T cell receptor (beta chain) appears in the sequencing data of a study of OX40 agonist ivuxolimab in advanced cancers. Study-wide background: Ivuxolimab, an agonistic anti-OX40 (CD134) antibody, was given to patients.

As concerns this clone: Its antigen remains unidentified.

Prior autoimmune disease or systemic immunosuppression barred patients. Sequencing used immunoSEQ multiplex PCR; TCRdb keeps in-frame clones, though not all of them. The table has 75,000 to 80,000 clones, 81% seen once. Study-wide points: Clonal expansion among partial responders at 0.1-3.0 mg/kg ranked near the lowest. At 0.1 to 3.0 mg/kg and by week 6, clonal expansion occurred in CD4+ and CD8+ blood T cells.

From germline, CDR1 is SGHTA and CDR2 FQGTGA. There are 15 residues in the CDR3. V was clipped by 3 bases and J by 5 bases; unmatched bases: 4. The V call is TRBV7-3, the J call TRBJ1-2; TRBD1 aligns across 12 bases. The TCR originated in an adult with an advanced solid tumor such as melanoma, head and neck, liver or kidney cancer. Here the sequenced sample was CD4+ or CD8+ T cells sorted from blood, taken in a trial of the OX40 agonist ivuxolimab. The CDR3 loop reads CASSFQGQGAYGYTF. The CDR3 DNA follows: TGTGCCAGCAGCTTTCAGGGACAGGGGGCTTATGGCTACACCTTC.